These 6 T cell receptor beta chains originate from one sample sequenced in a study of T cells in Graves' hyperthyroidism and ophthalmopathy. It was RNA transcripts that yielded the amplified TCR beta CDR3 regions. TCR CDR3 regions were first amplified by RT-PCR with HTBI primers. MiXCR, applied by TCRdb to the multiplex PCR reads, yields one record per CDR3 protein. Of roughly 420,000 distinct CDR3 sequences in the sample, 15% to 18% were seen once. Sequencing used blood. The source is a woman between 18 and 29 years old with Graves' hyperthyroidism.

This clonotype was counted only a few times. The rearrangement joins TRBV20-1 to TRBJ2-3; TRBD2 aligns across 13 bases. The V and J ends lost 3 bases and 4 bases, in that order; junction bases with no gene match: 7. The CDR3 has 16 amino acids. Germline CDR1 and CDR2: DFQATT and SNEGSKA (reference sequence). CDR3 nucleotide sequence: TGCAGTGCTAGCTTCGGACTAGCGGGAGAGGCAGATACGCAGTATTTT. Translation: CSASFGLAGEADTQYF.

As for this clonotype: A read error is possible here, since a much larger clone lies one base away. The chain combines TRBV7-8 with TRBJ2-7; D remains ambiguous. Looked up from germline, CDR1 is SGHVS and CDR2 is FQNEAQ. The CDR3 runs to 12 residues. The CDR3 sequence: CASSLIAYEQHF. CDR3 sequence (DNA): TGTGCCAGCAGCTTAATCGCCTACGAGCAGCACTTC. Full variable domain (rest looked up from reference TRBV7-8 and TRBJ2-7): GAGVSQSPRYKVAKRGQDVALRCDPISGHVSLFWYQQALGQGPEFLTYFQNEAQLDKSGLPSDRFFAERPEGSVSTLKIQRTQQEDSAVYLCASSLIAYEQHFGPGTRLTVT.

The table lists this clonotype with many counts. The chain uses TRBV6-1 and TRBJ2-7; 10 bases are shared with TRBD1. CDR1 and CDR2 from the germline V gene are MNHNS and SASEGT. J gave up 0 bases and V 6 bases, and 5 bases lay outside the gene matches. This CDR3 comprises 15 residues. The CDR3 DNA reads as TGTGCCAGCAGCGGACAGGGGGTCGGCTCCTACGAGCAGTACTTC. Amino acid sequence: CASSGQGVGSYEQYF.

V and J are TRBV20-1 and TRBJ2-2, with D possibly TRBD1 on 5 matching bases. This CDR3 is 15 amino acids long. The V end lost 0 bases, the J end lost 4 bases, and 12 bases lay between the germline ends. CDR1 and CDR2 from the germline V gene are DFQATT and SNEGSKA (reference sequence). The CDR3 region has the DNA TGCAGTGCTAGAGATGGGGCCTCCCCCACCGGGGAGCTGTTTTTT. As protein: CSARDGASPTGELFF.

This clonotype was counted ten times or more. J is TRBJ2-3 and V is TRBV7-2, with TRBD2 as a possible D gene (6 bases). Germline CDR1 reads SGHTA; CDR2 reads FQGNSA. CDR3 length: 16 amino acids. Trimming cost V 2 bases and J 4 bases, with 16 bases left between them. CDR3 amino acids: CASSLPRTGGSDTQYF. Written as DNA, the CDR3 is TGTGCCAGCAGCTTACCCCGGACTGGAGGGTCAGATACGCAGTATTTT. The whole variable domain, remainder taken from reference TRBV7-2 and TRBJ2-3, is GAGVSQSPSNKVTEKGKDVELRCDPISGHTALYWYRQSLGQGLEFLIYFQGNSAPDKSGLPSDRFSAERTGGSVSTLTIQRTQQEDSAVYLCASSLPRTGGSDTQYFGPGTRLTVL.

This chain links TRBV5-1 with TRBJ2-5; no clear D. V lost 0 bases and J lost 0, with 6 bases in between. This CDR3 region has 14 residues. From germline, CDR1 is SGHRS and CDR2 YFSETQ. The DNA for the CDR3 is TGCGCCAGCAGCTTGGAAGCTTACCAAGAGACCCAGTACTTC. Its protein product is CASSLEAYQETQYF.